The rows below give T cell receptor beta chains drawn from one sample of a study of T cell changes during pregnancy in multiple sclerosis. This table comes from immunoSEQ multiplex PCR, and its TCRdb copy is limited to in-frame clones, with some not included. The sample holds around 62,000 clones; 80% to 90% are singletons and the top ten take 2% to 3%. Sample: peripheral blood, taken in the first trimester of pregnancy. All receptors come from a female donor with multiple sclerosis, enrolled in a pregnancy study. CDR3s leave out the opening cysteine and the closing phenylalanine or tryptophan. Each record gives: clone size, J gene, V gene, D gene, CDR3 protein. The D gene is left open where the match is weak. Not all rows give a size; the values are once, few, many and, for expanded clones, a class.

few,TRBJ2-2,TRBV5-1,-,ASSIWVPRTVKNTGELF
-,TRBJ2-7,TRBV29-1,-,SVGGGGRSGEQY
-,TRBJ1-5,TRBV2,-,ASQGTHSNQPQH
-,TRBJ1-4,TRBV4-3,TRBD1,ASSQGRGQGNEKLF
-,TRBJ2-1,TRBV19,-,ASSLGQSATYNEQF
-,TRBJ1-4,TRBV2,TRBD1,ASSGTGQNEKLF
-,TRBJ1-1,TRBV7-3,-,ASSFWGDTEAF
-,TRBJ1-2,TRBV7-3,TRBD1,ASSLTGGAGYGYT
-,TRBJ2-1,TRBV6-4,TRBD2,ASRDDWTSGGTYNEQF
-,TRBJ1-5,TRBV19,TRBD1,ASSPDRVLRNQPQH
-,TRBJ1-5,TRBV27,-,ASSFSQARPQH
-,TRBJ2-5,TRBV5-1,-,ASSEANGIQETQY
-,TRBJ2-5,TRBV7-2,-,ASSLLLAETQY
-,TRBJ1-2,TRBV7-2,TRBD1,ASSPRTGDGYT
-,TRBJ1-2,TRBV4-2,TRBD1,ASSQDRQGVGGYT
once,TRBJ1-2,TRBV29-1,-,SAREGGYT
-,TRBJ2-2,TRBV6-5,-,ASSYETGRNTGELF
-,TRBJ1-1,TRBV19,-,ASIDSTANTEAF
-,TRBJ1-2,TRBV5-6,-,ASSSTPYGYT
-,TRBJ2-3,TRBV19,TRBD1,ASSDRVSDTQY
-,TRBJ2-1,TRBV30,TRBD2,AWTLSGTSGRVGEQF
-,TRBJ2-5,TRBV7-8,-,ASQRVLETQY
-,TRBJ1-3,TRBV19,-,ASSIGIGRRGGNTIY
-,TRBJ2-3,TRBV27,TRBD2,ASIEYRGGPTDTQY
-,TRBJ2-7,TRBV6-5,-,ASSSLQDSYEQY
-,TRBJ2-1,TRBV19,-,ASRGGAPNEQF
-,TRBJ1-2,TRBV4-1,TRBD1,ASSPLPGQGDYGYT
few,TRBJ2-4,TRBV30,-,ACIKQGAKNIQY
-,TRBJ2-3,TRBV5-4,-,ASSLVLRGGLSTDTQY